Below, 15 T cell receptor beta chains from the same sample are listed, as sequenced in a study of cytotoxic CD8 clonotypes in ibrutinib-treated CLL. The data were produced by immunoSEQ multiplex PCR, yet TCRdb's version contains in-frame clones alone and is incomplete. The repertoire holds a few hundred thousand clones, with under 70% as singletons. The material was PBMCs, obtained after 36 months of ibrutinib treatment. These receptors were collected from a human donor with chronic lymphocytic leukemia.

This clone has more than one count but fewer than ten. The genes are TRBV25-1 and TRBJ1-3; a weak D match, TRBD1 (5 bases). The CDR3 is 13 residues long. Germline loops: CDR1 MGHDK, CDR2 SYGVNS. Trimming pared 4 bases from V and 5 bases from J, leaving 9 bases between. The CDR3 DNA reads TGTGCCAGCAGTGGGGACGGCAGAAACACCATATATTTT. This translates into CASSGDGRNTIYF.

The chain has TRBV5-1 and TRBJ2-1; 9 nucleotides agree with TRBD1. V lost 0 bases to trimming and J lost 4 bases; unmatched junction nucleotides: 11. The CDR3 sequence is 18 residues long. The germline gives CDR1 SGHRS, CDR2 YFSETQ. CDR3 region: CASSLVRGPGQGYNEQFF. The CDR3 nucleotides read TGCGCCAGCAGCTTGGTGAGGGGACCGGGACAGGGTTACAATGAGCAGTTCTTC.

This clone has only one observation. The gene calls are TRBV5-1 and TRBJ2-1, with D possibly TRBD1 on 6 matching bases. The CDR3 spans 15 residues. Germline CDR1 is SGHRS and CDR2 is YFSETQ. Between the trimmed V and J ends, which lost 5 bases and 3 bases, there was a span of 15 bases. CDR3 residues: CASRLVRGCYNEQFF. In nucleotides, the CDR3 is TGCGCCAGCAGGTTAGTAAGGGGGTGCTACAATGAGCAGTTCTTC.

This clone was recorded only once. This rearrangement joins TRBV14 to TRBJ1-2; 9 bases line up with TRBD1. The V segment lost 4 bases and the J segment 3 bases; nucleotides outside the gene matches: 9. The germline gives CDR1 SGHDN, CDR2 FVKESK. The CDR3 runs 16 residues. The CDR3 coding sequence is TGTGCCAGCAGCCGTACCGGGACAGGGTCCTACTATGGCTACACCTTC. Translating gives CASSRTGTGSYYGYTF.

The CDR3 nucleotides are TGTGCCACCAGCAGAGAACGCAGCTTGAACACTGAAGCTTTCTTT. This gives the protein CATSRERSLNTEAFF. The chain uses TRBV15 and TRBJ1-1; D is ambiguous. The CDR3 covers 15 residues. Trimming removed 0 bases at V and 0 bases at J, with 8 bases between. In germline, CDR1 is LNHNV, CDR2 YYDKDF (reference sequence).

This clone occurred a few times. The J gene is TRBJ2-7, the V gene TRBV11-2, with unresolved D. This CDR3 is built from 15 residues. The V end lost 1 base, the J end lost 0 bases, and 10 bases lay between the germline ends. CDR1 SGHAT and CDR2 FQNNGV come from the germline V gene. The CDR3 region has the DNA TGTGCCAGCAGCTTAGCCTTCGGAATCTCCTACGAGCAGTACTTC. Its translation is CASSLAFGISYEQYF.

This clone appeared a few times. V gene TRBV28 combines with J gene TRBJ2-7, with 9 bases lining up with TRBD2. J was trimmed by 0 bases and V by 7 bases; bases with no gene match: 4. The germline V gene has CDR1 MDHEN and CDR2 SYDVKM. The CDR3 is made up of 14 amino acids. The CDR3 reads CASTAGGPSYEQYF. The CDR3 DNA sequence: TGTGCCAGCACCGCGGGAGGGCCCTCCTACGAGCAGTACTTC.

V usage is TRBV18 and J usage is TRBJ2-5, with no clear D. In germline, CDR1 is KGHSH, CDR2 LQKENI. V was cut by 3 bases and J by 4 bases, with 12 bases left in between. There are 14 residues in the CDR3. CDR3: CASSPPFPSETQYF. DNA for the CDR3: TGTGCCAGCTCACCGCCCTTCCCTTCAGAGACCCAGTACTTC.

This chain links TRBV4-3 with TRBJ2-7; tentative D call: TRBD2 (5 bases). The V gene's germline CDR1 is LGHNA and CDR2 YSLEER. The CDR3 runs 13 residues. The V and J ends lost 0 bases and 2 bases respectively, with 5 bases between them. CDR3 bases: TGCGCCAGCAGCCAAGAGGAGGCCTACGAGCAGTACTTC. It yields the protein CASSQEEAYEQYF.

The rearrangement links TRBV7-6 to TRBJ1-2, with 10 positions matching TRBD1. Trimming removed 5 bases from V and 0 bases from J; junction bases left unmatched: 3. Germline V gene data show CDR1 as SGHVS and CDR2 as FNYEAQ. This CDR3 region has 15 residues. DNA of the CDR3: TGTGCCAGCAGCCCGGGGACAGGGGCTAACTATGGCTACACCTTC. This sequence encodes CASSPGTGANYGYTF. Full variable domain (rest looked up from reference TRBV7-6 and TRBJ1-2): GAGVSQSPRYKVTKRGQDVALRCDPISGHVSLYWYRQALGQGPEFLTYFNYEAQQDKSGLPNDRFSAERPEGSISTLTIQRTEQRDSAMYRCASSPGTGANYGYTFGSGTRLTVV.

The genes are TRBV19 and TRBJ1-2; 8 positions match TRBD1. Per germline, CDR1 LNHDA and CDR2 SQIVND (reference sequence). This CDR3 contains 13 residues. V lost 6 bases to trimming and J lost 8 bases; unmatched junction nucleotides: 8. This CDR3 is CASSPGTGSGYTF. CDR3 bases: TGTGCCAGTAGCCCCGGGACAGGTAGCGGCTACACCTTC.

The chain couples TRBV5-4 to TRBJ2-5; possibly TRBD1 for D (5 bases). The DNA end favors TRBJ2-7, so the J call may be wrong. Germline V gene lookup returns CDR1 SGHNT and CDR2 YYREEE (reference sequence). The CDR3 is 14 residues long. The CDR3 region is CASSLGGGGYEQYF. CDR3 DNA: TGTGCCAGCAGCTTGGGGGGCGGCGGATACGAGCAGTACTTC.

CDR3 sequence reads: CATRSSGGLEEQFF. DNA of the CDR3: TGTGCCACCCGGAGTTCGGGGGGCTTGGAGGAGCAGTTCTTC. This chain connects TRBV15 to TRBJ2-1, with D possibly TRBD2 on 7 matching bases. The CDR3 is made up of 14 amino acids. Per germline, CDR1 LNHNV and CDR2 YYDKDF (reference sequence). The V end lost 8 bases, the J end lost 10 bases, and 21 bases lay between the germline ends.

The chain carries TRBV6-5 and TRBJ1-5, with TRBD1 matching 8 bases. Germline trimming cut 1 base from V and 7 bases from J; bases unmatched to any gene: 0. CDR1 and CDR2 from the germline V gene are MNHEY and SVGAGI. This CDR3 comprises 13 residues. Here the CDR3 DNA reads TGTGCCAGCAGTTACTACAGGGGGCAGCCCCAGCATTTT. Encoded protein: CASSYYRGQPQHF.

This clone was recorded a few times. The gene calls are TRBV7-9 and TRBJ2-2; a weak D match, TRBD2 (5 bases). Trimming left V 4 bases short and J 7 bases short, with 13 bases between. Germline V gene lookup returns CDR1 SEHNR and CDR2 FQNEAQ (reference sequence). The CDR3 is 14 amino acids. CDR3 sequence: CASSSLGAGGELFF. CDR3 DNA: TGTGCCAGCAGCTCACTAGGAGCTGGCGGGGAGCTGTTTTTT.